Following are 5 T cell receptor beta chains from one sample sequenced in a study of blood T cell repertoires in COVID-19. Produced via immunoSEQ multiplex PCR; TCRdb's table is partial and in-frame only. The data show about 380,000 clones, about 90% seen once. The sample comprised peripheral blood. Receptor source: a man between 18 and 35 years old with active or convalescent COVID-19.

V gene TRBV19 combines with J gene TRBJ2-4; 7 nucleotides match TRBD1. Germline V lookup: CDR1 LNHDA, CDR2 SQIVND (reference sequence). Losses at the gene ends were 5 bases for V and 5 bases for J; bases not matched to a gene: 6. CDR3 length: 14 residues. CDR3 sequence: CASSVGQDQNIQYF. In DNA form, the CDR3 reads TGTGCCAGTAGTGTCGGACAGGACCAAAACATTCAGTACTTC.

The rearrangement uses TRBV6-5 and TRBJ1-2; D perhaps matches TRBD1 (5 bases). Trimming cost V 4 bases and J 2 bases, with 8 bases left between them. Germline loops: CDR1 MNHEY, CDR2 SVGAGI. The CDR3 contains 13 residues. The CDR3 reads CASSLQENYGYTF. For the CDR3, the DNA is TGTGCCAGCAGTTTACAGGAGAACTATGGCTACACCTTC.

This clone was counted once. The CDR3 DNA is TGTGCCAGTAGTATCGGGGTATACAATGAGCAGTTCTTC. Amino acid sequence: CASSIGVYNEQFF. The chain has TRBV19 and TRBJ2-1; D may be TRBD2 (5 bases). CDR1 is LNHDA, CDR2 SQIVND, per germline (reference sequence). Trimming left V 3 bases short and J 4 bases short, with 7 bases between. The CDR3 runs to 13 residues. The entire variable domain, with the rest obtained from reference TRBV19 and TRBJ2-1, is as follows: DGGITQSPKYLFRKEGQNVTLSCEQNLNHDAMYWYRQDPGQGLRLIYYSQIVNDFQKGDIAEGYSVSREKKESFPLTVTSAQKNPTAFYLCASSIGVYNEQFFGPGTRLTVL.

This chain connects TRBV5-6 to TRBJ2-7; D is perhaps TRBD1 (6 bases). CDR3 length: 13 amino acids. Trimming shortened V by 2 bases and J by 7 bases, and 13 bases separated the two germline ends. CDR1 and CDR2 (germline): SGHDT, YYEEEE. Here the CDR3 DNA reads TGTGCCAGCAGCTTAAAAAACAGGGATGAGCAGTACTTC. This gives the protein CASSLKNRDEQYF.

This chain uses TRBV11-3 with TRBJ1-1; D unclear. The germline V gene encodes CDR1 SGHNT and CDR2 YENEEA. The V gene lost 5 bases and the J gene lost 6 bases, with 13 bases spanning the gap. This CDR3 contains 13 residues. The CDR3 reads CASSPIPGSEAFF. CDR3 bases: TGTGCCAGCAGCCCGATTCCCGGGTCTGAAGCTTTCTTT.